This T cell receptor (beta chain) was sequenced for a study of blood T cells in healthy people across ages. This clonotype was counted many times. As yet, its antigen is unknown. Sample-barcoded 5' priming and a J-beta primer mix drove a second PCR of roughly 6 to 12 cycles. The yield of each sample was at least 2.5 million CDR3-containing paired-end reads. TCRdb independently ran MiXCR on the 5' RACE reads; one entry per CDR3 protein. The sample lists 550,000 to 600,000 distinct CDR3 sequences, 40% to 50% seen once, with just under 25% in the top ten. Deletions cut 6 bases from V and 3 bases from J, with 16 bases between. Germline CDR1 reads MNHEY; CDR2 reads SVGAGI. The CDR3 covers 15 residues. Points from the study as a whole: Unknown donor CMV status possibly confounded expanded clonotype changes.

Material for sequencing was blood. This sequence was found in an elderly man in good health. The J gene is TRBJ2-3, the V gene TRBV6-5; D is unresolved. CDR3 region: CASSLDGLSTDTQYF. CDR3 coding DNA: TGTGCCAGCAGCCTAGACGGGCTAAGTACAGATACGCAGTATTTT.